Many counts were recorded for the clone carrying this TCR beta chain. The antigen is undetermined. Each TCR beta library was made by quantitative 5'-RACE that incorporated molecular barcodes. TCRdb reprocessed the 5' RACE reads with MiXCR, giving one entry per CDR3 protein. The sample contains 120,000 or so distinct CDR3 sequences, roughly 13% of which appear only once. This entry belongs to a study of CD8 T cells in ankylosing spondylitis. Notes on the study in general: A TCR beta motif of 8 or 9 highly homologous variants appeared characteristic of ankylosing spondylitis blood. The study looked at matched synovial fluid samples from ankylosing spondylitis patients. Disease-linked clones were reported to be significantly enriched there.

With 4 bases removed from V and 1 base from J, the gap between germline ends came to 1 base. CDR1 SQVTM and CDR2 ANQGSEA come from the germline V gene. The CDR3 is 10 residues long. Sequencing was carried out using blood, either unsorted or a sorted T cell fraction (not recorded which). V and J are TRBV29-1 and TRBJ2-5; D call uncertain. The origin of this receptor is a female donor with ankylosing spondylitis or in good health (not recorded which). The CDR3 DNA reads TGCAGCGTTGGCCAAGAGACCCAGTACTTC. This sequence encodes CSVGQETQYF.